A single sample gave rise to the 10 T cell receptor beta chains below, sequenced in a study of T-cell reconstitution after alpha-beta-depleted transplantation in children. TCRbeta library preparation incorporated unique molecular identifiers. TCRdb re-derived calls from the PCR reads in MiXCR, one entry per CDR3 protein. The repertoire consists of around 370,000 distinct CDR3 sequences, with 16% occurring once and the leading ten covering approximately 38%. The sample was PBMCs, mostly from graft donor cells, taken 360 days after TCRalphabeta/CD19-depleted stem cell transplant. The receptors here all came from a male patient between 2 and 10 years old who had a stem cell transplant for acute lymphoblastic leukemia, so the T cells may come from the graft donor.

The chain joins TRBV3-1 to TRBJ2-7; 9 bases map to TRBD2. V lost 2 bases, J lost 0 bases, and 2 bases stayed unmatched. This CDR3 spans 15 amino acids. The germline gives CDR1 LGHDT, CDR2 YNNKEL (reference sequence). In DNA form, the CDR3 reads TGTGCCAGCAGCCAATTTAGCGGGAGCTCCTACGAGCAGTACTTC. Its translation is CASSQFSGSSYEQYF.

This clonotype was counted between two and nine times. The chain recombines TRBV9 with TRBJ2-7; D not certain. CDR1 is SGDLS, CDR2 YYNGEE, per germline. V was trimmed by 0 bases and J by 2 bases, leaving 9 bases between them. The CDR3 sequence is 14 residues long. In nucleotides, the CDR3 is TGTGCCAGCAGCGTAGGTGGGTCAACCTACGAGCAGTACTTC. It translates to CASSVGGSTYEQYF.

This clonotype appeared a few times. CDR3 in DNA: TGCAGTGCTAGAGAACCGGGACGAACTCTCCGGACGCAGTATTTT. This codes for CSAREPGRTLRTQYF. The chain combines TRBV20-1 with TRBJ2-3; TRBD1 or TRBD2 may be the D gene (5 bases each). The CDR3 covers 15 residues. Trimming left V 0 bases short and J 9 bases short, with 19 bases between. Germline CDR1 is DFQATT and CDR2 is SNEGSKA (reference sequence).

This clonotype was detected a few times. This chain joins TRBV29-1 and TRBJ2-5, with 11 bases aligning to TRBD2. The germline V gene has CDR1 SQVTM and CDR2 ANQGSEA. Unmatched junction bases numbered 12, after V lost 4 bases and J lost 2 bases. The CDR3 runs to 17 residues. The CDR3 sequence is CSVVLAGAYITQETQYF. CDR3 coding DNA: TGCAGCGTTGTACTAGCGGGAGCATATATCACTCAAGAGACCCAGTACTTC. The variable domain in full, completed from reference TRBV29-1 and TRBJ2-5, reads SAVISQKPSRDICQRGTSLTIQCQVDSQVTMMFWYRQQPGQSLTLIATANQGSEATYESGFVIDKFPISRPNLTFSTLTVSNMSPEDSSIYLCSVVLAGAYITQETQYFGPGTRLLVL.

J is TRBJ1-2 and V is TRBV7-9, with 7 bases matching TRBD1. There are 16 residues in the CDR3. CDR1 is SEHNR and CDR2 is FQNEAQ in the germline V gene (reference sequence). V lost 2 bases and J lost 2; bases outside the gene matches: 8. This CDR3 is CASSLSTGQMNYGYTF. The DNA of the CDR3 is TGTGCCAGCAGCTTATCAACGGGACAGATGAACTATGGCTACACCTTC.

In this sample, this clonotype turned up many times. The rearrangement links TRBV12-3 or TRBV12-4 to TRBJ2-1; D gene unclear. Trimming shortened V by 5 bases and J by 1 base, and 12 bases separated the two germline ends. The CDR3 totals 15 residues. CDR3 amino acids: CASSPLPRSYNEQFF. For the CDR3, the DNA is TGTGCCAGCAGTCCACTACCCCGATCCTACAATGAGCAGTTCTTC.

This clonotype occurred a few times. CDR3 nucleotide sequence: TGCAGCGTCCAGGGAGCGGACTCCTACAATGAGCAGTTCTTC. This codes for CSVQGADSYNEQFF. V and J are TRBV29-1 and TRBJ2-1; D tentatively fits TRBD1 or TRBD2 (5 bases each). Trimming removed 6 bases at V and 0 bases at J, with 12 bases between. This CDR3 has 14 amino acids. Germline values: CDR1 SQVTM, CDR2 ANQGSEA.

The chain recombines TRBV10-3 with TRBJ2-4, with 7 bases fitting TRBD1. Germline values: CDR1 ENHRY, CDR2 SYGVKD. The CDR3 covers 15 residues. The trim removed 0 bases at V and 9 bases at J, leaving 8 bases unmatched. The CDR3 protein is CAISESTGMASIQYF. In DNA form, the CDR3 reads TGTGCCATCAGTGAGTCGACAGGGATGGCGTCCATTCAGTACTTC.

This clonotype was seen a handful of times. The CDR3 nucleotides are TGTGCCAGCTCCACGGCGCGGGAGCAAAGCACAGATACGCAGTATTTT. Its protein product is CASSTAREQSTDTQYF. The rearrangement joins TRBV2 to TRBJ2-3, with 7 bases matching TRBD2. After removal of 8 bases from V and 0 bases from J, the junction contained 11 bases not matched to a gene. The CDR3 is 16 amino acids. CDR1 SNHLY and CDR2 FYNNEI come from the germline V gene.

The chain recombines TRBV4-1 with TRBJ2-5; 9 bases fit TRBD1. CDR1 is MGHRA, CDR2 YSYEKL, per germline. The CDR3 contains 16 residues. Germline trimming cut 3 bases from V and 3 bases from J; bases unmatched to any gene: 8. DNA of the CDR3: TGCGCCAGCAGCCAGGGGGACAGGGCCTTGGAAGAGACCCAGTACTTC. It translates to CASSQGDRALEETQYF.